Shown below are 22 T cell receptor beta chains from a single sample sequenced in a study of T cell repertoires in cytomegalovirus infection. Using its own MiXCR run on the reads, TCRdb lists one record per CDR3 protein. The profile covers hundreds of thousands of distinct CDR3 sequences, with 17% appearing a single time and around 12% taken by the ten largest. The sequenced sample consisted of PBMCs. All receptors come from a human donor in good health (CMV status not recorded). Some clones in this sample may be carry-over from other donors' samples.

This clonotype turned up a few times. The chain couples TRBV29-1 to TRBJ2-3; D may be TRBD1 (5 bases). The CDR3 consists of 14 residues. Trimming left V 5 bases short and J 1 base short, with 13 bases between. CDR1 and CDR2 (germline): SQVTM, ANQGSEA. The CDR3 nucleotides are TGCAGCGTTAGCCAGGGCGAAGGCACAGATACGCAGTATTTT. It is translated as CSVSQGEGTDTQYF.

This chain's CDR3 is CASSRPGTGSYNEQFF. CDR3 DNA: TGTGCCAGCAGTCGCCCCGGGACAGGGTCCTACAATGAGCAGTTCTTC. The rearrangement uses TRBV12-3 or TRBV12-4 and TRBJ2-1; 9 bases line up with TRBD1. V dropped 5 bases and J dropped 1; count of bases not matched to a gene: 6. The CDR3 runs 16 residues.

The V call is TRBV6-5, the J call TRBJ2-3; 9 bases map to TRBD2. Trimming took 4 bases from V and 1 from J; bases not matched to a gene: 6. The CDR3 extends over 16 amino acids. The germline CDR1 and CDR2 sequences are MNHEY and SVGAGI. DNA of the CDR3: TGTGCCAGCAGTTCCAGGATAGCGGGGGGCACAGATACGCAGTATTTT. This translates into CASSSRIAGGTDTQYF.

This clonotype was counted at least ten times. J is TRBJ1-1 and V is TRBV7-9; D uncertain. Per the germline V gene, CDR1 is SEHNR and CDR2 is FQNEAQ (reference sequence). The CDR3 extends over 13 amino acids. V lost 5 bases and J lost 7, with 14 bases in between. This CDR3 reads CASSGEGRIEAFF. CDR3 nucleotides: TGTGCCAGCAGCGGAGAAGGGCGGATTGAAGCTTTCTTT.

This clonotype was observed a few times. The CDR3: CASSLATGTGNIQYF. The DNA for the CDR3 is TGTGCCAGCAGCTTGGCGACCGGGACGGGAAACATTCAGTACTTC. The J gene is TRBJ2-4, the V gene TRBV5-8; the D call may be TRBD1 or TRBD2 (5 bases each). CDR3 size: 15 residues. CDR1 is SGHTS, CDR2 YDEGEE, per germline. Between the trimmed V and J ends, which lost 0 bases and 6 bases, there was a span of 13 bases.

This clonotype was observed a handful of times. The chain employs TRBV4-1 and TRBJ2-4; the D gene is possibly TRBD1 (5 bases). The V end lost 4 bases, the J end lost 0 bases, and 16 bases lay between the germline ends. The CDR3 runs 17 residues. From germline, CDR1 is MGHRA and CDR2 YSYEKL. The CDR3 nucleotides read TGCGCCAGCAGCCCAGATAGACAGACAGAAGCCAAAAACATTCAGTACTTC. Protein product: CASSPDRQTEAKNIQYF.

This clonotype showed up just a few times. DNA of the CDR3: TGTGCCAGCTCATTAACGGGATTCATTGTCTACAATGAGCAGTTCTTC. Its protein product is CASSLTGFIVYNEQFF. The chain links TRBV18 to TRBJ2-1; maybe TRBD2 (5 bases). The CDR3 runs to 16 residues. Trimming shortened V by 5 bases and J by 3 bases, and 17 bases separated the two germline ends. Per germline, CDR1 KGHSH and CDR2 LQKENI.

V is TRBV28 and J is TRBJ2-4, with D perhaps matching TRBD1 or TRBD2 (5 bases each). Trimming removed 4 bases at V and 0 bases at J, with 13 bases between. This CDR3 is built from 16 residues. The germline CDR1 and CDR2 sequences are MDHEN and SYDVKM. The CDR3 sequence: CASSSGPLLAKNIQYF. CDR3 DNA: TGTGCCAGCAGTTCGGGGCCACTCCTAGCCAAAAACATTCAGTACTTC.

This clonotype turned up a few times. The chain employs TRBV12-3 or TRBV12-4 and TRBJ2-6; the D gene could be TRBD1 or TRBD2 (5 bases each). Trimming left V 6 bases short and J 2 bases short, with 14 bases between. This CDR3 is 16 amino acids long. CDR3 region: CASRGVWATGANVLTF. In nucleotides, the CDR3 is TGTGCCAGCAGGGGGGTCTGGGCAACTGGGGCCAACGTCCTGACTTTC.

Only a few counts were recorded for this clonotype. V and J are TRBV27 and TRBJ1-6, with D possibly matching TRBD1 (5 bases). The ends were cut back, 3 bases at V and 2 bases at J, with 20 bases in the middle. The CDR3 length is 19 residues. The germline V gene has CDR1 MNHEY and CDR2 SMNVEV (reference sequence). The chain's CDR3 is CASSFTGTGTLTYNSPLHF. CDR3 DNA: TGTGCCAGCAGTTTTACCGGGACTGGGACTTTGACCTATAATTCACCCCTCCACTTT.

This clonotype was observed a handful of times. This chain connects TRBV12-3 or TRBV12-4 to TRBJ1-1, with D hard to call. There are 13 residues in the CDR3. V was pared by 8 bases and J by 1 base, with 11 bases between. The CDR3 nucleotides read TGTGCCAGCGCGGCGCAGACGAACACTGAAGCTTTCTTT. Protein product: CASAAQTNTEAFF.

This clonotype occurred a few times. CDR3 coding DNA: TGTGCCAGCATCCCCCGAGCGGGGAGCGGGATGAACACTGAAGCTTTCTTT. Its translation is CASIPRAGSGMNTEAFF. V and J are TRBV6-6 and TRBJ1-1; no clear D gene. The length of the CDR3 is 17 residues. CDR1 MNHNY and CDR2 SVGAGI come from the germline V gene (reference sequence). Between the trimmed V and J ends, which lost 7 bases and 0 bases, there was a span of 21 bases.

The rearrangement links TRBV20-1 to TRBJ2-3, with TRBD2 identical over 8 bases. The CDR3 consists of 13 residues. The germline CDR1 and CDR2 sequences are DFQATT and SNEGSKA (reference sequence). J was trimmed by 6 bases and V by 5 bases; bases with no gene match: 7. The CDR3 region has the DNA TGCAGTGCTCCCCCCGGGGGGGAGGATACGCAGTATTTT. It specifies CSAPPGGEDTQYF.

This chain uses TRBV11-2 with TRBJ2-5, with TRBD1 as a possible D gene (6 bases). Deletions cut 5 bases from V and 5 bases from J, with 15 bases between. This CDR3 contains 14 residues. In germline, CDR1 is SGHAT, CDR2 FQNNGV. The CDR3 spells CASSLDRTPETQYF. CDR3 nucleotide sequence: TGTGCCAGCAGCCTCGACAGGACCCCCGAGACCCAGTACTTC.

This sequence joins TRBV15 and TRBJ1-1; tentative D call: TRBD1 (5 bases). Trimming cost V 3 bases and J 1 base, with 15 bases left between them. Germline V gene lookup returns CDR1 LNHNV and CDR2 YYDKDF (reference sequence). The CDR3 spans 16 residues. This CDR3 reads CATSRPPTGGNTEAFF. CDR3 bases: TGTGCCACCAGCAGGCCGCCGACGGGGGGGAACACTGAAGCTTTCTTT.

The V gene is TRBV20-1, the J gene TRBJ2-2; D may be TRBD1 or TRBD2 (5 bases each). V gave up 0 bases and J gave up 1 base, with 6 bases separating them. This CDR3 spans 14 amino acids. CDR1 DFQATT and CDR2 SNEGSKA come from the germline V gene (reference sequence). CDR3 DNA: TGCAGTGCTAGAGATGGGGGGAACACCGGGGAGCTGTTTTTT. Its translation is CSARDGGNTGELFF.

The gene calls are TRBV4-2 and TRBJ2-7, with TRBD1 matching 9 bases. CDR3 length: 15 residues. Germline V CDR1 and CDR2: LGHNA, YNFKEQ. V was pared by 0 bases and J by 4 bases, with 4 bases of the junction left unmatched. The CDR3 DNA follows: TGTGCCAGCAGCCAAGAGCGGGACAGGGCATACGAGCAGTACTTC. Protein product: CASSQERDRAYEQYF.

The rearrangement joins TRBV7-2 to TRBJ2-4; 9 bases align to TRBD1. With V trimmed by 4 bases and J by 5 bases, 3 bases remained unmatched. The CDR3 sequence is 14 residues long. Germline CDR1 and CDR2: SGHTA and FQGNSA. Written as DNA, the CDR3 is TGTGCCAGCAGCTCCTGGACAGGGGAAAACATTCAGTACTTC. Amino acids: CASSSWTGENIQYF.

This clonotype was seen only a few times. The rearrangement links TRBV19 to TRBJ1-6, with TRBD1 as a possible D gene (5 bases). Trimming shortened V by 6 bases and J by 3 bases, and 15 bases separated the two germline ends. The CDR3 has 16 residues. CDR1 LNHDA and CDR2 SQIVND come from the germline V gene (reference sequence). The CDR3 sequence is CASRSPGVNYNSPLHF. CDR3 sequence (DNA): TGTGCCAGTAGGTCTCCGGGGGTAAACTATAATTCACCCCTCCACTTT. The entire variable domain, with the rest obtained from reference TRBV19 and TRBJ1-6, is as follows: DGGITQSPKYLFRKEGQNVTLSCEQNLNHDAMYWYRQDPGQGLRLIYYSQIVNDFQKGDIAEGYSVSREKKESFPLTVTSAQKNPTAFYLCASRSPGVNYNSPLHFGNGTRLTVT.

This clonotype was detected ten times or more. V usage is TRBV7-2 and J usage is TRBJ2-5, with 7 nucleotides matching TRBD1. The CDR3 is 14 residues long. Germline V lookup: CDR1 SGHTA, CDR2 FQGNSA. V was clipped by 1 base and J by 5 bases; unmatched bases: 4. This chain's CDR3 is CASSLVTGRETQYF. DNA for the CDR3: TGTGCCAGCAGCTTAGTGACAGGGCGGGAGACCCAGTACTTC.

There are a few counts of this clonotype. The V gene is TRBV7-2, the J gene TRBJ2-5; TRBD2 might be the D (6 bases). From germline, CDR1 is SGHTA and CDR2 FQGNSA. Trimming removed 4 bases from V and 9 bases from J, with 15 bases in between. The CDR3 runs to 13 residues. The CDR3, as DNA: TGTGCCAGCAGCTCTCCGGGACTGAGTCCCCAGTACTTC. Translation: CASSSPGLSPQYF.

V and J are TRBV6-1 and TRBJ2-4; D unclear. Trimming pared 5 bases from V and 0 bases from J, leaving 11 bases between. There are 15 residues in the CDR3. Germline V gene data show CDR1 as MNHNS and CDR2 as SASEGT. CDR3 protein: CASSPRALAKNIQYF. CDR3 sequence (DNA): TGTGCCAGCAGTCCCCGGGCCTTAGCCAAAAACATTCAGTACTTC.